The T cell receptor beta chain under discussion was sequenced for a study of cytomegalovirus exposure and HLA in healthy donors. The study ran its PCR with 60 Vbeta and 13 Jbeta primers. Sequenced by immunoSEQ multiplex PCR; TCRdb stores in-frame clones only, minus some. The repertoire has more than 95,000 clones, around 80% of them found once; the top ten carry 0.95% to 1.5%. Notes on the study in general: Versus the roughly 700-donor mean, an Asian-associated ancestry cluster reportedly showed fewer N-insertions in a later analysis.

As for this clone: The antigen remains unidentified.

The clonotype was recovered from a female donor in good health and CMV-seronegative. Sequencing input: PBMCs.

The CDR3 DNA follows: TGTGCCAGCAGCGCCGCGGCCACAGATACGCAGTATTTT. Translated: CASSAAATDTQYF. The chain joins TRBV6-4 to TRBJ2-3; the D is unclear. Trimming shortened V by 6 bases and J by 2 bases, and 9 bases separated the two germline ends. This CDR3 is built from 13 residues. In germline, CDR1 is MRHNA, CDR2 SNTAGT.